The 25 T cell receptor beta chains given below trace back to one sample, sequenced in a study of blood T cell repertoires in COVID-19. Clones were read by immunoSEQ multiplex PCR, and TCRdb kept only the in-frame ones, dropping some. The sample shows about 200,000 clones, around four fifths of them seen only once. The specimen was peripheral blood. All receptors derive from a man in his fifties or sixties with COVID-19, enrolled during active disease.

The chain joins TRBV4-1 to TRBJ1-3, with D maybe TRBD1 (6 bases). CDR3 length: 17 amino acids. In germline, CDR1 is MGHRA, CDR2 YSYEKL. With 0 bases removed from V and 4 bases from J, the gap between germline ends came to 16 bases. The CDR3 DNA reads TGCGCCAGCAGCCAAGAGGAGGTGCAGGGGTGGGGAAACACCATATATTTT. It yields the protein CASSQEEVQGWGNTIYF.

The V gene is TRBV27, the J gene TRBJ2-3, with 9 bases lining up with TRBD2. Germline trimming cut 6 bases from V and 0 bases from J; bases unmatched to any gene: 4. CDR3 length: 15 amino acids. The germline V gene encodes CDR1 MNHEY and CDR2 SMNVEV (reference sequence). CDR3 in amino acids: CASRLAGTSTDTQYF. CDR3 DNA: TGTGCCAGCAGACTAGCGGGCACTAGCACAGATACGCAGTATTTT.

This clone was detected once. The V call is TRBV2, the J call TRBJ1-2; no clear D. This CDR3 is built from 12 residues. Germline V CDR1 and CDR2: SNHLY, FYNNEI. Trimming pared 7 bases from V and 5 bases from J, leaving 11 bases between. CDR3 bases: TGTGCCAGCAACCGACAAGGTTATGGCTACACCTTC. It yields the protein CASNRQGYGYTF.

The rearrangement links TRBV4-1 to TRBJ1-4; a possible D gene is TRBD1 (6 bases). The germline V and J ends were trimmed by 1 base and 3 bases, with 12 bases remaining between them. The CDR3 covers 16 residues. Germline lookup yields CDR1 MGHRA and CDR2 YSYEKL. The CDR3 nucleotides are TGCGCCAGCAGCCAAGTCCCCCGGACAGCTAATGAAAAACTGTTTTTT. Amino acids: CASSQVPRTANEKLFF.

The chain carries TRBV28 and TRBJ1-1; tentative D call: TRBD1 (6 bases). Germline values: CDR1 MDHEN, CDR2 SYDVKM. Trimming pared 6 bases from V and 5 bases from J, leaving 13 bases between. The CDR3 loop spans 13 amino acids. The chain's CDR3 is CASRQGRITEAFF. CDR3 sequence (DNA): TGTGCCAGCAGACAGGGAAGGATAACTGAAGCTTTCTTT.

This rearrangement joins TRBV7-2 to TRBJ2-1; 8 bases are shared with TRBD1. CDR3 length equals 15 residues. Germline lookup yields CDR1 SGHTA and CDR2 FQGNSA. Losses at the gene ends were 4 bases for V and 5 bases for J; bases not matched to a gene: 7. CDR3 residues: CASSSRQGRNNEQFF. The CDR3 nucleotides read TGTGCCAGCAGCTCCCGACAGGGGAGGAACAATGAGCAGTTCTTC.

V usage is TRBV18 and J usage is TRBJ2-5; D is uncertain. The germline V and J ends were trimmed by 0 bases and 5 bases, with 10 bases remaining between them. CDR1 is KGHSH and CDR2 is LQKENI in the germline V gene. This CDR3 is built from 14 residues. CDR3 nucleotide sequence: TGTGCCAGCTCACCACCGATGGCTCCCGAGACCCAGTACTTC. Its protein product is CASSPPMAPETQYF. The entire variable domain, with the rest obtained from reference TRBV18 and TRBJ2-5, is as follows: NAGVMQNPRHLVRRRGQEARLRCSPMKGHSHVYWYRQLPEEGLKFMVYLQKENIIDESGMPKERFSAEFPKEGPSILRIQQVVRGDSAAYFCASSPPMAPETQYFGPGTRLLVL.

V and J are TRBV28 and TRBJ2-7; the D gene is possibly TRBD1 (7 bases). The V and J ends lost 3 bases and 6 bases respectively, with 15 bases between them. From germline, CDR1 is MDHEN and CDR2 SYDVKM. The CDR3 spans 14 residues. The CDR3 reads CASSFISGGGEQYF. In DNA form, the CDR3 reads TGTGCCAGCAGTTTCATCTCAGGGGGAGGCGAGCAGTACTTC.

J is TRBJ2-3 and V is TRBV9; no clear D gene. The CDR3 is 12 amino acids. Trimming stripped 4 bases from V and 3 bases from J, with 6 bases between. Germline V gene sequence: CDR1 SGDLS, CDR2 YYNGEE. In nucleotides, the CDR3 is TGTGCCAGCAGCCCAGAAACAGATACGCAGTATTTT. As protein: CASSPETDTQYF.

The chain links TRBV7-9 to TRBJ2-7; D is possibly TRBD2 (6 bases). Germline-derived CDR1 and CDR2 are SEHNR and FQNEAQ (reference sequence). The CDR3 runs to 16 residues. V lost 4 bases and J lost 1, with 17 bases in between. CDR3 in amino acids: CASSSWGDLRSYEQYF. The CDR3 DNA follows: TGTGCCAGCAGCTCCTGGGGGGACTTAAGGTCCTACGAGCAGTACTTC.

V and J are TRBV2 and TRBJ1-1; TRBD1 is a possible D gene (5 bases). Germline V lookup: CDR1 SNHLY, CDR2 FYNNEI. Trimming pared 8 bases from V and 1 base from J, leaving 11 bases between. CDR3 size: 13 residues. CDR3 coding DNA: TGTGCCAGCCGGGACTCTACGAACACTGAAGCTTTCTTT. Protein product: CASRDSTNTEAFF.

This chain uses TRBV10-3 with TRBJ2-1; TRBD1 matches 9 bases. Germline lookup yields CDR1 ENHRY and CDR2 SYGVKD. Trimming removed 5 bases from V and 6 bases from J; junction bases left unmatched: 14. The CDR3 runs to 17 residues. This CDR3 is CAISSRIQGAKGNEQFF. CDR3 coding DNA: TGTGCCATCAGTTCCCGAATACAGGGGGCGAAAGGCAATGAGCAGTTCTTC.

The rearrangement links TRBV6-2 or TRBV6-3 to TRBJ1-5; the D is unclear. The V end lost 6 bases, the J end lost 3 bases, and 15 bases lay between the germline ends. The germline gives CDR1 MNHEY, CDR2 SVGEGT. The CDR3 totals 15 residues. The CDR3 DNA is TGTGCCAGCAGGTACGGAGGCGGGTCCAATCAGCCCCAGCATTTT. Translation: CASRYGGGSNQPQHF.

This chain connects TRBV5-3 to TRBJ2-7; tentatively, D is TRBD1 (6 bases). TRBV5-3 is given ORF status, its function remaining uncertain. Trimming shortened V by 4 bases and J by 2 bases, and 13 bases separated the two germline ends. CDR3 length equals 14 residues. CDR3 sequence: CARSATGLAYEQYF. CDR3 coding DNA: TGTGCCAGAAGCGCCACAGGGTTGGCCTACGAGCAGTACTTC.

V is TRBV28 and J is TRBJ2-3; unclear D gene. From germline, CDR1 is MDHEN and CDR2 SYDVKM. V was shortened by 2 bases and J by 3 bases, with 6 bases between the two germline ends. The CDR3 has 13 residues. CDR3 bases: TGTGCCAGCAGTTTACCCGGGACAGATACGCAGTATTTT. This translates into CASSLPGTDTQYF.

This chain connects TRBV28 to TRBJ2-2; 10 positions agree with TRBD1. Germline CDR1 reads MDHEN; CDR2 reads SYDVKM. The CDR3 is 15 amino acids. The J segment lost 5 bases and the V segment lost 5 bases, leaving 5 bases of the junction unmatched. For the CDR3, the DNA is TGTGCCAGCAGTCGGACAGGGGGTCAAACCGGGGAGCTGTTTTTT. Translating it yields CASSRTGGQTGELFF.

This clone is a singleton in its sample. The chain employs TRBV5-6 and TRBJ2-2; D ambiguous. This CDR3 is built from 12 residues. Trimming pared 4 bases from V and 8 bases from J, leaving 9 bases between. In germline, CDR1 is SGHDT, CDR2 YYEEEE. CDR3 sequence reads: CASSQQWGELFF. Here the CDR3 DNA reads TGTGCCAGCAGCCAACAGTGGGGGGAGCTGTTTTTT.

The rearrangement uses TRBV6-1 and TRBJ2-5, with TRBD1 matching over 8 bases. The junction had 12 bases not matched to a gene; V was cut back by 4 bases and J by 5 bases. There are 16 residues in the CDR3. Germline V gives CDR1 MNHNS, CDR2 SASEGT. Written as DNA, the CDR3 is TGTGCCAGCAGTGCTCTCGTAGGACAGGGATCGGAGACCCAGTACTTC. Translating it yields CASSALVGQGSETQYF.

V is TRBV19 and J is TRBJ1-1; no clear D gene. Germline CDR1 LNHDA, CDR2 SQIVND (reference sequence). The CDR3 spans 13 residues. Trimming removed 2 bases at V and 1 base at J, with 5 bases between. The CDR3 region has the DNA TGTGCCAGTAGTATAACGAGGAACACTGAAGCTTTCTTT. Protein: CASSITRNTEAFF.

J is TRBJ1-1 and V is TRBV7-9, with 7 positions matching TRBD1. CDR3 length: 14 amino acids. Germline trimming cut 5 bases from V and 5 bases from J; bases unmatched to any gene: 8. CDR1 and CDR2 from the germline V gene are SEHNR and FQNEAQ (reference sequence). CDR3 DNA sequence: TGTGCCAGCAGCCTTCCAGGGGGGTGGACTGAAGCTTTCTTT. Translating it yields CASSLPGGWTEAFF. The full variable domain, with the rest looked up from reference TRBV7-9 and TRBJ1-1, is DTGVSQNPRHKITKRGQNVTFRCDPISEHNRLYWYRQTLGQGPEFLTYFQNEAQLEKSRLLSDRFSAERPKGSFSTLEIQRTEQGDSAMYLCASSLPGGWTEAFFGQGTRLTVV.

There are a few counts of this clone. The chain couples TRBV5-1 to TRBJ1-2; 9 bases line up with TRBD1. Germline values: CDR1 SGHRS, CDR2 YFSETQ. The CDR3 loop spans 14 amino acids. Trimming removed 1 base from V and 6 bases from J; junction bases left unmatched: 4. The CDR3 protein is CASSLIQGADGYTF. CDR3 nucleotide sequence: TGCGCCAGCAGCTTGATACAGGGGGCCGATGGCTACACCTTC.

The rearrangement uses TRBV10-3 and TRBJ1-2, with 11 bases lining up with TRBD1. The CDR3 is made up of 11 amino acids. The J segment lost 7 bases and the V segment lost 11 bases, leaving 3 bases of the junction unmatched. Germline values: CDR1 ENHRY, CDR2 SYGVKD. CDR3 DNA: TGTGCCTCGGACAGGGGGCTTGGCTACACCTTC. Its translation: CASDRGLGYTF.

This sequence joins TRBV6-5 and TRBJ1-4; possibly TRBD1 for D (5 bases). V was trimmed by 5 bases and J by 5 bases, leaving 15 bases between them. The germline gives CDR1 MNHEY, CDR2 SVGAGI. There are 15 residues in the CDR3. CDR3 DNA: TGTGCCAGCAGTCGGGCGACAGTCATGAATGAAAAACTGTTTTTT. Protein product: CASSRATVMNEKLFF.

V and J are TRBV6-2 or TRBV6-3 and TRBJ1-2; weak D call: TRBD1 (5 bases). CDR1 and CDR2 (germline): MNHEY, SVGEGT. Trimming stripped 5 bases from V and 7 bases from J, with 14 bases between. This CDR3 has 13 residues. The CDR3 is CASSPLTGTGYTF. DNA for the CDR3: TGTGCCAGCAGTCCCCTAACAGGTACTGGCTACACCTTC.

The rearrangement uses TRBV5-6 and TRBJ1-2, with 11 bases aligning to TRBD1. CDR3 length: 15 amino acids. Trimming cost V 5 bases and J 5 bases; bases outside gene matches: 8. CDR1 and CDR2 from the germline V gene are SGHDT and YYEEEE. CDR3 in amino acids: CASRPAGTGGYGYTF. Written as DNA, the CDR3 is TGTGCCAGCAGGCCCGCTGGGACAGGGGGATATGGCTACACCTTC.